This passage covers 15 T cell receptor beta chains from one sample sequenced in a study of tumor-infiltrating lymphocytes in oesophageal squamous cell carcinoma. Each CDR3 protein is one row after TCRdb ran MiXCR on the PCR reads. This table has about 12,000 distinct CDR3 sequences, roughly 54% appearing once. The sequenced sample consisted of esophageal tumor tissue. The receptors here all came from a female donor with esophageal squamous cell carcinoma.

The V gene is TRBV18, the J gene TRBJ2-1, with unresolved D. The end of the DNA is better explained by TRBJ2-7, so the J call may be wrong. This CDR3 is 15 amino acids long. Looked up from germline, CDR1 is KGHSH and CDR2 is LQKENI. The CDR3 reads CASSPRAATWEEQYF. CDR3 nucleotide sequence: TGTGCCAGCTCACCTCGGGCAGCCACGTGGGAAGAGCAGTACTTC.

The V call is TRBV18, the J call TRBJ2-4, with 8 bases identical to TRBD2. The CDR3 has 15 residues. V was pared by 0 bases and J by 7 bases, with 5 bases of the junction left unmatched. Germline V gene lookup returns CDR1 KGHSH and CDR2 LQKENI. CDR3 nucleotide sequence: TGTGCCAGCTCACCACCGCGCGGGGGGAGGAACATTCAGTACTTC. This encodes CASSPPRGGRNIQYF.

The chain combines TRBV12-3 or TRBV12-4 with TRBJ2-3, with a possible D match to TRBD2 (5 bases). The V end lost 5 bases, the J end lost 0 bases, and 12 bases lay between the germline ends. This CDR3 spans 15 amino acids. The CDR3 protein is CASSPRRTSTDTQYF. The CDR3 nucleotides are TGTGCCAGCAGTCCCCGTAGGACTAGCACAGATACGCAGTATTTT.

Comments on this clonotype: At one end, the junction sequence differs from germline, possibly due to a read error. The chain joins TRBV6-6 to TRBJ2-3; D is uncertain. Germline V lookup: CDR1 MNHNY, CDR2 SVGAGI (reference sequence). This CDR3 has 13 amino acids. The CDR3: CASSYSDTETQYF. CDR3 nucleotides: TGTGCCAGCAGTTACTCGGATACAGAAACGCAGTATTTT.

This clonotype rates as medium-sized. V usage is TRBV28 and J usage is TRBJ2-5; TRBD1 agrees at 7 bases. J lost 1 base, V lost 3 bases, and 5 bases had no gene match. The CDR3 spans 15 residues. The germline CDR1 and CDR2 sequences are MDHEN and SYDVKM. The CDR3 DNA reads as TGTGCCAGCAGTTTTAGGGGACAGAGCCAAGAGACCCAGTACTTC. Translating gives CASSFRGQSQETQYF.

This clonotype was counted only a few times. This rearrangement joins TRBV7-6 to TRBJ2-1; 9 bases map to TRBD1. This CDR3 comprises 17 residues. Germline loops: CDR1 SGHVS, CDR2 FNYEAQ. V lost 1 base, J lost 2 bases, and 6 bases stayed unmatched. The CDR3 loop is CASSLVSGQGPYNEQFF. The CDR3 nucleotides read TGTGCCAGCAGCTTAGTTTCGGGACAGGGACCCTACAATGAGCAGTTCTTC.

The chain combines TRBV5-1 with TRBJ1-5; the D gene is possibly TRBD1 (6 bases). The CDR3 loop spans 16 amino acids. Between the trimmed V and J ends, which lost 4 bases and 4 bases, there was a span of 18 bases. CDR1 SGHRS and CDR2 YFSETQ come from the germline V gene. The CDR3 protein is CASSPGLNRVNQPQHF. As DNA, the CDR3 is TGCGCCAGCAGCCCGGGCCTCAACAGGGTAAATCAGCCCCAGCATTTT.

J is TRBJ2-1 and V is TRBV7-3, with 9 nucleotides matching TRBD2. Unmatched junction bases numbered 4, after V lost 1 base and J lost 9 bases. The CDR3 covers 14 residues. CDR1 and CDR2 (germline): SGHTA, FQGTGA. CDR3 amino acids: CASSLSGGGAEQFF. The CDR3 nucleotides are TGTGCCAGCAGCTTAAGCGGGGGGGGGGCTGAGCAGTTCTTC.

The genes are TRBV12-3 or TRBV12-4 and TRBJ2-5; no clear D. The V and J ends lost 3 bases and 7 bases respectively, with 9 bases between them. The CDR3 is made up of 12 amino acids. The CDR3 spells CASSLAQSTQYF. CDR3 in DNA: TGTGCCAGCAGTTTGGCCCAGTCGACCCAGTACTTC.

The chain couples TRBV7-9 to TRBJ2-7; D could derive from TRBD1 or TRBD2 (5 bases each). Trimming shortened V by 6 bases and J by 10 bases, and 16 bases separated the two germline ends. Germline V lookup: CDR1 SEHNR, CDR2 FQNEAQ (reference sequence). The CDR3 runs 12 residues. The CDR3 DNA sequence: TGTGCCAGCAGGGAGGAGGAAAGGGGACAGTACTTC. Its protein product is CASREEERGQYF. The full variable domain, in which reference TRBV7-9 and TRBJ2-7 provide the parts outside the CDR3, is DTGVSQNPRHKITKRGQNVTFRCDPISEHNRLYWYRQTLGQGPEFLTYFQNEAQLEKSRLLSDRFSAERPKGSFSTLEIQRTEQGDSAMYLCASREEERGQYFGPGTRLTVT.

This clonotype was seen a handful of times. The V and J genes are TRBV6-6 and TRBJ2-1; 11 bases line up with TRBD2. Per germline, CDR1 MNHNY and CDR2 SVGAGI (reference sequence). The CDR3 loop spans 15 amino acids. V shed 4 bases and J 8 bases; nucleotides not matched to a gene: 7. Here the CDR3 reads CASSWLAGGGDEQFF. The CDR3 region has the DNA TGTGCCAGCAGTTGGCTAGCGGGAGGCGGTGATGAGCAGTTCTTC.

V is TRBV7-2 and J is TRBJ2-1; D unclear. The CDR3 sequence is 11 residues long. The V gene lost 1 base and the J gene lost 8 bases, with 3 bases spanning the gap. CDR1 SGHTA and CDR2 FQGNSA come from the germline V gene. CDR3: CASSLEDEQFF. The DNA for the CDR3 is TGTGCCAGCAGCTTAGAGGATGAGCAGTTCTTC.

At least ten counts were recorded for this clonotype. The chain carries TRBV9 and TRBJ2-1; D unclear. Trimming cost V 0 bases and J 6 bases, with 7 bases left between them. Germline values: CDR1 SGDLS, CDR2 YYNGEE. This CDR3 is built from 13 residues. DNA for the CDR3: TGTGCCAGCAGCGTAGGCGACGGCAATGAGCAGTTCTTC. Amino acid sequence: CASSVGDGNEQFF.

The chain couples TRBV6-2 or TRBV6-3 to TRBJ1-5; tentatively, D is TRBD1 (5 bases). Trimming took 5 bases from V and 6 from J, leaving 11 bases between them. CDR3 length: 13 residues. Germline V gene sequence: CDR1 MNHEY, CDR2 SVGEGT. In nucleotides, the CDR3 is TGTGCCAGCAGTCAGGGATTAGGTCAGCCCCAGCATTTT. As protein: CASSQGLGQPQHF.

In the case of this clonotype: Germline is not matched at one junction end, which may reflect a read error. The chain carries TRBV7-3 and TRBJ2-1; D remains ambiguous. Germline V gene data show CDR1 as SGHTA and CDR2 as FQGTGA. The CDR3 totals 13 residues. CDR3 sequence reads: CSSSSSGLPQQFF. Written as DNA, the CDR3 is TGTTCCAGCAGTTCCTCTGGCCTACCACAGCAGTTCTTC.